This T cell receptor beta chain was identified during a study of blood T cell repertoires in COVID-19. Whole-study context: Italy, Spain and the United States were the sources of the convalescent and acute COVID-19 samples. Sources were T cells, B-cell-depleted T cells, or PBMCs; the material itself was cDNA or gDNA.

In the authors' workflow: Reference gene primer amplification yielded estimated nucleated cell counts. Assay: immunoSEQ multiplex PCR; the TCRdb copy retains only in-frame clones and omits some. V, J and clone size were drawn from that table, and D and trimming were deduced from the DNA. The sample includes 110,000 or so clones, roughly 80% of them seen just once. CDR1 MNHNY and CDR2 SVGAGI come from the germline V gene (reference sequence). The CDR3 loop spans 16 amino acids. With V trimmed by 4 bases and J by 5 bases, 12 bases remained unmatched. The rearrangement uses TRBV6-6 and TRBJ1-1, with 8 positions matching TRBD1. The source of this sequence is a middle-aged man with acute or convalescent COVID-19. Material: peripheral blood. DNA of the CDR3: TGTGCCAGCAGTTTTGCCTTCCAGGGGGCCCGGACTGAAGCTTTCTTT. Residues: CASSFAFQGARTEAFF.